What follows are 24 T cell receptor beta chains derived from one specimen sequenced in a study of blood T cell repertoires in COVID-19. Profiled with immunoSEQ multiplex PCR; TCRdb holds only in-frame clones, not every one. The repertoire holds roughly 66,000 clones, around 90% seen once, with less than 9.5% in the top ten. The sample comprised peripheral blood. The receptors derive from a human donor in a cohort sampled during active COVID-19.

V usage is TRBV10-3 and J usage is TRBJ1-3; TRBD1 aligns across 8 bases. Germline trimming cut 3 bases from V and 0 bases from J; bases unmatched to any gene: 7. This CDR3 is 17 amino acids long. The germline V gene encodes CDR1 ENHRY and CDR2 SYGVKD. CDR3 sequence (DNA): TGTGCCATCAGTGACCCAACAGGGGGGAGCTCTGGAAACACCATATATTTT. Protein: CAISDPTGGSSGNTIYF.

This chain links TRBV6-1 with TRBJ1-1; D is perhaps TRBD1 (6 bases). V was clipped by 2 bases and J by 4 bases, with 17 bases between them. CDR1 and CDR2 from the germline V gene are MNHNS and SASEGT. The CDR3 is made up of 16 amino acids. For the CDR3, the DNA is TGTGCCAGCAGTGAAAATACAGGGTCATTGGCCACTGAAGCTTTCTTT. This translates into CASSENTGSLATEAFF.

This chain connects TRBV3-1 (or the pseudogene TRBV3-2) to TRBJ2-7; no firm D call. Trimming pared 0 bases from V and 2 bases from J, leaving 11 bases between. Germline CDR1 reads LGHDT; CDR2 reads YNNKEL (reference sequence). The CDR3 covers 15 residues. CDR3 amino acids: CASSQDTVLTYEQYF. The CDR3 DNA is TGTGCCAGCAGCCAAGATACTGTCTTGACCTACGAGCAGTACTTC.

The V call is TRBV29-1, the J call TRBJ2-3; a weak D match, TRBD1 (6 bases). The CDR3 has 14 amino acids. Germline-derived CDR1 and CDR2 are SQVTM and ANQGSEA. Trimming took 7 bases from V and 3 from J, leaving 17 bases between them. In nucleotides, the CDR3 is TGCAGCGGCCTTAGAGAGGGGGTAACAGATACGCAGTATTTT. Protein product: CSGLREGVTDTQYF.

The V gene is TRBV7-9, the J gene TRBJ1-4; TRBD1 aligns across 11 bases. This CDR3 spans 17 amino acids. CDR1 and CDR2 from the germline V gene are SEHNR and FQNEAQ (reference sequence). V lost 5 bases to trimming and J lost 5 bases; unmatched junction nucleotides: 10. The CDR3 DNA reads TGTGCCAGCAGCAATATACCCCGGACAGGGGGCAATGAAAAACTGTTTTTT. Protein product: CASSNIPRTGGNEKLFF.

This chain uses TRBV6-5 with TRBJ1-2; 7 nucleotides align to TRBD1. Germline-derived CDR1 and CDR2 are MNHEY and SVGAGI. The junction had 12 bases not matched to a gene; V was cut back by 6 bases and J by 8 bases. The CDR3 extends over 14 amino acids. CDR3 sequence (DNA): TGTGCCAGCAGAAAGACAGGGTCCTGGAGCGGCTACACCTTC. It encodes CASRKTGSWSGYTF.

The chain has TRBV7-2 and TRBJ2-7; D is possibly TRBD2 (5 bases). Germline V lookup: CDR1 SGHTA, CDR2 FQGNSA. Trimming removed 3 bases at V and 7 bases at J, with 16 bases between. This CDR3 comprises 14 residues. The CDR3 coding sequence is TGTGCCAGCAGCTTGGTGTCTCGGACTGGGGAGCAGTACTTC. Its translation is CASSLVSRTGEQYF.

This sequence joins TRBV2 and TRBJ2-5; perhaps TRBD1 as D (5 bases). V dropped 7 bases and J dropped 6 bases, with 18 bases sitting between them. This CDR3 region has 14 residues. Germline CDR1 and CDR2: SNHLY and FYNNEI. The CDR3 here is CASKGGRAGQTQYF. Written as DNA, the CDR3 is TGTGCCAGCAAGGGTGGCAGGGCAGGCCAGACCCAGTACTTC.

This clone occurred a few times. The rearrangement links TRBV9 to TRBJ2-6; D is unresolved. Per the germline V gene, CDR1 is SGDLS and CDR2 is YYNGEE. CDR3 length: 15 amino acids. V shed 0 bases and J shed 2 bases, with 6 bases lying between them. CDR3 in DNA: TGTGCCAGCAGCGTAGTCGGAGCTGGGGCCAACGTCCTGACTTTC. This sequence encodes CASSVVGAGANVLTF.

The V call is TRBV18, the J call TRBJ1-3; the match to TRBD1 covers 11 bases. This CDR3 comprises 16 residues. CDR1 is KGHSH, CDR2 LQKENI, per germline. V lost 6 bases, J lost 2 bases, and 6 bases stayed unmatched. CDR3 in DNA: TGTGCCAGCTCGGGGACAGGGGGAAATCCTGGAAACACCATATATTTT. Encoded protein: CASSGTGGNPGNTIYF. Complete variable domain (other parts from reference TRBV18 and TRBJ1-3): NAGVMQNPRHLVRRRGQEARLRCSPMKGHSHVYWYRQLPEEGLKFMVYLQKENIIDESGMPKERFSAEFPKEGPSILRIQQVVRGDSAAYFCASSGTGGNPGNTIYFGEGSWLTVV.

V usage is TRBV5-1 and J usage is TRBJ2-7, with a weak D call TRBD1 (6 bases). The CDR3 runs to 14 residues. From germline, CDR1 is SGHRS and CDR2 YFSETQ. V was clipped by 0 bases and J by 6 bases, with 13 bases between them. This CDR3 reads CASSLGPQGPEQYF. Written as DNA, the CDR3 is TGCGCCAGCAGCTTGGGACCCCAGGGGCCCGAGCAGTACTTC.

The sample holds one count of this clone. The rearrangement uses TRBV7-2 and TRBJ2-5, with TRBD2 matching 7 bases. The CDR3 consists of 15 residues. V shed 1 base and J 5 bases; nucleotides not matched to a gene: 7. CDR1 and CDR2 from the germline V gene are SGHTA and FQGNSA. In nucleotides, the CDR3 is TGTGCCAGCAGCTTAGTGCGGGGGAGTGGGGAGACCCAGTACTTC. Amino acids: CASSLVRGSGETQYF. The entire variable domain, with the rest obtained from reference TRBV7-2 and TRBJ2-5, is as follows: GAGVSQSPSNKVTEKGKDVELRCDPISGHTALYWYRQSLGQGLEFLIYFQGNSAPDKSGLPSDRFSAERTGGSVSTLTIQRTQQEDSAVYLCASSLVRGSGETQYFGPGTRLLVL.

The chain carries TRBV3-1 (or the pseudogene TRBV3-2) and TRBJ2-1, with 7 bases lining up with TRBD2. The CDR3 sequence is 16 residues long. The ends lost 2 bases at V and 2 bases at J; junction bases unmatched: 6. Looked up from germline, CDR1 is LGHDT and CDR2 is YNNKEL (reference sequence). The DNA of the CDR3 is TGTGCCAGCAGCCAACGGATCGGGACTACCTACAATGAGCAGTTCTTC. Its translation: CASSQRIGTTYNEQFF.

The chain joins TRBV30 to TRBJ1-2; no reliable D call. This CDR3 contains 13 residues. V dropped 7 bases and J dropped 2 bases, with 14 bases sitting between them. CDR1 is GTSNPN, CDR2 SVGIG, per germline (reference sequence). The CDR3: CAFRLPPNYGYTF. The CDR3 region has the DNA TGTGCCTTCCGACTTCCCCCGAACTATGGCTACACCTTC.

The chain links TRBV19 to TRBJ1-5; weak D call: TRBD1 (6 bases). The length of the CDR3 is 15 residues. The V end lost 3 bases, the J end lost 3 bases, and 12 bases lay between the germline ends. CDR1 LNHDA and CDR2 SQIVND come from the germline V gene (reference sequence). DNA of the CDR3: TGTGCCAGTAGTATGAGGGGGAGCATCAATCAGCCCCAGCATTTT. Translated, it gives CASSMRGSINQPQHF. The variable domain in full, with the rest retrieved from reference TRBV19 and TRBJ1-5, is DGGITQSPKYLFRKEGQNVTLSCEQNLNHDAMYWYRQDPGQGLRLIYYSQIVNDFQKGDIAEGYSVSREKKESFPLTVTSAQKNPTAFYLCASSMRGSINQPQHFGDGTRLSIL.

V gene TRBV3-1 (or the pseudogene TRBV3-2) combines with J gene TRBJ2-7; D gene uncertain. Trimming left V 2 bases short and J 6 bases short, with 14 bases between. Germline V gene sequence: CDR1 LGHDT, CDR2 YNNKEL (reference sequence). CDR3 length: 14 residues. CDR3 amino acids: CASSQSPVLPEQYF. The CDR3 DNA is TGTGCCAGCAGCCAATCCCCAGTCCTGCCCGAGCAGTACTTC.

The chain links TRBV18 to TRBJ2-5; the match to TRBD2 covers 9 bases. The CDR3 spans 14 residues. V lost 5 bases, J lost 5 bases, and 6 bases stayed unmatched. In germline, CDR1 is KGHSH, CDR2 LQKENI. CDR3 sequence (DNA): TGTGCCAGCTCAGGAAGCGGGAGGTCGGAGACCCAGTACTTC. Protein product: CASSGSGRSETQYF.

V is TRBV19 and J is TRBJ2-1; 12 bases map to TRBD1. This CDR3 region has 14 residues. The V gene's germline CDR1 is LNHDA and CDR2 SQIVND (reference sequence). J was trimmed by 10 bases and V by 4 bases; bases with no gene match: 5. As DNA, the CDR3 is TGTGCCAGTAGTACGGGACAGGGGGCGTCGGAGCAGTTCTTC. It translates to CASSTGQGASEQFF.

The gene calls are TRBV6-6 and TRBJ2-1; TRBD2 matches 10 bases. CDR3 length: 15 residues. V gave up 9 bases and J gave up 9 bases; unmatched junction bases: 14. Germline CDR1 reads MNHNY; CDR2 reads SVGAGI (reference sequence). CDR3 sequence (DNA): TGTGCCAGTGTGCCGTCCCTAGCGGGAGAAGGTGAGCAGTTCTTC. This gives the protein CASVPSLAGEGEQFF.

This chain connects TRBV28 to TRBJ2-1, with 11 bases fitting TRBD2. V was clipped by 6 bases and J by 6 bases; unmatched bases: 7. The CDR3 extends over 15 amino acids. Germline V gene lookup returns CDR1 MDHEN and CDR2 SYDVKM. The CDR3 DNA reads TGTGCCAGCAGCTATCCTGGGACTAGCGGCAATGAGCAGTTCTTC. Residues: CASSYPGTSGNEQFF.

A few counts support this clone. The V call is TRBV19, the J call TRBJ1-2, with 7 nucleotides matching TRBD1. The CDR3 extends over 14 amino acids. The germline CDR1 and CDR2 sequences are LNHDA and SQIVND (reference sequence). The V gene end was trimmed by 5 bases and the J gene end by 4 bases; junction bases not matched to a gene: 7. CDR3 DNA sequence: TGTGCCAGTAGTCGCGACAGGGAAATCTATGGCTACACCTTC. This codes for CASSRDREIYGYTF.

This sequence joins TRBV21-1 and TRBJ2-7; the table's D gene call, TRBD2, was not cross checked with the DNA. TRBV21-1 is a recognized pseudogene. CDR3 size: 16 residues. CDR3 sequence reads: CASSKAQQGGSYEQYF. The CDR3 DNA reads TGTGCCAGCAGCAAAGCGCAGCAGGGAGGCTCCTACGAGCAGTACTTC.

J is TRBJ2-3 and V is TRBV29-1; TRBD2 is a possible D gene (8 bases). Deletions cut 3 bases from V and 4 bases from J, with 17 bases between. The CDR3 consists of 15 residues. Germline-derived CDR1 and CDR2 are SQVTM and ANQGSEA. CDR3 amino acids: CSVDQGGLEADTQYF. CDR3 in DNA: TGCAGCGTTGACCAGGGGGGACTAGAAGCAGATACGCAGTATTTT.

V usage is TRBV6-2 or TRBV6-3 and J usage is TRBJ2-7; 14 bases fit TRBD2. Germline CDR1 is MNHEY and CDR2 is SVGEGT. The CDR3 spans 16 residues. The V and J ends lost 5 bases and 2 bases, in that order; junction bases with no gene match: 5. CDR3 amino acids: CASSPGLAGAPYEQYF. In nucleotides, the CDR3 is TGTGCCAGCAGTCCGGGACTAGCGGGAGCGCCCTACGAGCAGTACTTC.